This record looks at one T cell receptor beta chain sequence and its context. The target antigen is unknown. Separation from the roughly 670-subject first cohort characterized the roughly 110-subject validation cohort, to which the donors belonged. This record belongs to a study of cytomegalovirus exposure and HLA in healthy donors. The wider study: According to later analysis, the same platform produced the 120 validation and over 600 first-cohort repertoires. Study-wide findings and caveats: Subsequent analysis found a tendency for first-cohort TCR clusters to co-occur within the 120 or so validation repertoires. The classifier reportedly diagnosed cytomegalovirus status with high sensitivity and specificity.

V was clipped by 1 base and J by 0 bases, with 13 bases between them. CDR3 length: 18 residues. Germline V gives CDR1 SGHAT, CDR2 FQNNGV. Using immunoSEQ multiplex PCR, the repertoire was profiled, and TCRdb retains in-frame clones only, with some absent. The sample yields some 150,000 clones, roughly 90% seen once. The genes are TRBV11-2 and TRBJ1-6, with no clear D. The receptor was derived from a man in his late teens or twenties in good health and CMV-seropositive. The sample comprised PBMCs. The CDR3 region has the DNA TGTGCCAGCAGCTTAGGGGGAGGGCGAAGCTCCTATAATTCACCCCTCCACTTT. Protein: CASSLGGGRSSYNSPLHF.